What follows are 5 T cell receptor beta chains derived from one specimen sequenced in a study of shared clonotypes between healthy human individuals. The protocol was immunoSEQ multiplex PCR, while the TCRdb copy is restricted to in-frame clones and leaves out a portion. This sample yields 2 million to 2.5 million clones, of which 93% are seen a single time; about 0.39% belongs to the top ten. Sequenced: naive CD4+ T cells from PBMCs. The subset denotes: CD45RA+ positively selected. These receptors were obtained from a man in his late teens or twenties in good health. Some clones in this sample may be carry-over from other donors' samples.

The chain combines TRBV18 with TRBJ2-7; D is perhaps TRBD1 (5 bases). Trimming shortened V by 3 bases and J by 0 bases, and 12 bases separated the two germline ends. The CDR3 sequence is 15 residues long. CDR1 and CDR2 (germline): KGHSH, LQKENI. DNA of the CDR3: TGTGCCAGCTCACCCCCGGGCAGGGCCTCCTACGAGCAGTACTTC. As protein: CASSPPGRASYEQYF.

This clone has a single count. The chain has TRBV7-2 and TRBJ2-1; TRBD2 aligns across 8 bases. Germline CDR1 SGHTA, CDR2 FQGNSA. The CDR3 runs to 15 residues. After removal of 5 bases from V and 6 bases from J, the junction contained 9 bases not matched to a gene. The CDR3 sequence is CASSHSPGGSNEQFF. CDR3 nucleotides: TGTGCCAGCAGCCACAGCCCGGGGGGGAGCAATGAGCAGTTCTTC.

The chain couples TRBV10-3 to TRBJ2-5; weak D call: TRBD2 (5 bases). Trimming took off 0 bases at V and 1 base at J, with 12 bases between the two ends. The germline V gene encodes CDR1 ENHRY and CDR2 SYGVKD. The CDR3 extends over 16 amino acids. CDR3 sequence reads: CAISESRTGIQETQYF. The CDR3 DNA reads TGTGCCATCAGTGAGTCGAGGACTGGGATCCAAGAGACCCAGTACTTC.

V is TRBV10-1 and J is TRBJ2-3; D is undetermined. The CDR3 consists of 14 residues. The germline V and J ends were trimmed by 0 bases and 11 bases, with 15 bases remaining between them. Germline lookup yields CDR1 WNHNN and CDR2 SYGVQD (reference sequence). This chain's CDR3 is CASSESPALSGQYF. CDR3 nucleotide sequence: TGCGCCAGCAGTGAGTCGCCAGCTTTATCAGGGCAGTATTTT.

The chain links TRBV14 to TRBJ2-3; 10 bases align to TRBD2. J lost 4 bases, V lost 4 bases, and 5 bases had no gene match. Germline V gene lookup returns CDR1 SGHDN and CDR2 FVKESK. The CDR3 runs 15 residues. CDR3 sequence: CASSPASGRADTQYF. The CDR3 DNA reads as TGTGCCAGCAGCCCTGCTAGCGGGAGAGCAGATACGCAGTATTTT. Full variable domain (missing parts from reference TRBV14 and TRBJ2-3): EAGVTQFPSHSVIEKGQTVTLRCDPISGHDNLYWYRRVMGKEIKFLLHFVKESKQDESGMPNNRFLAERTGGTYSTLKVQPAELEDSGVYFCASSPASGRADTQYFGPGTRLTVL.